This T cell receptor (beta chain) came from a study of T cell responses to AZD1222 COVID-19 vaccine. Comment on this clone: Its target is unknown.

Produced via immunoSEQ multiplex PCR; TCRdb's table is partial and in-frame only. The profile shows nearly 90,000 clones, around 88% of them singletons. V shed 7 bases, J shed 5 bases, and the junction held 6 bases outside the gene matches. Germline V gene lookup returns CDR1 SNHLY and CDR2 FYNNEI. The CDR3 is 14 residues long. Study outcomes and limitations: In the spike-specific TCR repertoire, nearly half reportedly target unmutated variant regions. The donor cohort was predominantly white British with a female majority, and clonal diversity may have been underestimated. Two doses of AZD1222 preceded a rise in Spike-specific TCR breadth and depth. Only six individuals given AZD1222 were seropositive at baseline.

The starting material was peripheral blood, obtained on day 0 of MenACWY control vaccination. This rearrangement joins TRBV2 to TRBJ2-1, with 9 bases identical to TRBD1. The source of this sequence is an adult in good health. CDR3 amino acids: CASISGTGHNEQFF. The DNA of the CDR3 is TGTGCCAGCATATCAGGGACAGGGCACAATGAGCAGTTCTTC.